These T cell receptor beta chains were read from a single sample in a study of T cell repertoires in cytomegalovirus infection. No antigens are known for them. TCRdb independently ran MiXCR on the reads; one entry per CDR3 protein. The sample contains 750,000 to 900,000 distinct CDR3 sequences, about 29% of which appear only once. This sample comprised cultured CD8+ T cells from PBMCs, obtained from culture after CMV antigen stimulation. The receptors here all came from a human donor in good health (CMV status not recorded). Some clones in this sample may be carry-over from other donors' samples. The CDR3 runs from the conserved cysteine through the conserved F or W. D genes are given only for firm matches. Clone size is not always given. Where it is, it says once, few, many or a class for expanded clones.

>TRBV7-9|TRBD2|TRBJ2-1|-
TGTGCCAGCAGCAAATCGGGGGGGGAGGAGTTCTTC
CASSKSGGEEFF
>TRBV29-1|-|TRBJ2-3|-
TGCAGCGTTGCCCCTAAGGGGCTAAGCACAGATACGCAGTATTTT
CSVAPKGLSTDTQYF
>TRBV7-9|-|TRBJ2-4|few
TGTGCCAGCAGCTTAAGGAAGCAAAACATTCAGTACTTC
CASSLRKQNIQYF
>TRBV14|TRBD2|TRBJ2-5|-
TGTGCCAGCAGCCCTCGCGGTAGCGGGGGCCTGCGGAAAGAGACCCAGTACTTC
CASSPRGSGGLRKETQYF
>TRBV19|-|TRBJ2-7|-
TGTGCCAGTAGTATTCCGACGGTCCCCTACGAGCAGTACTTC
CASSIPTVPYEQYF
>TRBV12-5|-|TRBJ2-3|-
TGTGCTAGTGGTTTCGGGTTAGATACGCAGTATTTT
CASGFGLDTQYF
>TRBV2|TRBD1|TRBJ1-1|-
TGTGCCAGCAGTGAAGAAGGGACAGGGGGGACCACTGAAGCTTTCTTT
CASSEEGTGGTTEAFF
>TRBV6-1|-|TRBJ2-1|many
TGTGCCAGCAGCACACCTCCGGCCAATGAGCAGTTCTTC
CASSTPPANEQFF
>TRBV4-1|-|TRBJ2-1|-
TGCGCCAGCAGCCCAAGGTACGGGGGTCAGTACAATGAGCAGTTCTTC
CASSPRYGGQYNEQFF
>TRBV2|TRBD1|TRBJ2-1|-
TGTGCCAGCAGTTCTTCCCGGGACAGGGTTGTGGCTGAGCAGTTCTTC
CASSSSRDRVVAEQFF
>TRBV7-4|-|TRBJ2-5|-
TGTGCCAGCAGCTTAGCGATGGGGCCGAATCTGGAGACCCAGTACTTC
CASSLAMGPNLETQYF
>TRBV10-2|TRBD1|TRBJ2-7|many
TGCGCCAGCAGTGAGTCACGACCCGGGACAGGGGTCCACGAGCAGTACTTC
CASSESRPGTGVHEQYF
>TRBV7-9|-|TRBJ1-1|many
TGTGCCAGCAGCCCCCCGGGCCTCACTGAAGCTTTCTTT
CASSPPGLTEAFF
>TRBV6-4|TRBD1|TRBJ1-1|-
TGTGCCAGCAGTGGACGACAGGGTGCGGAAGCTTTCTTT
CASSGRQGAEAFF
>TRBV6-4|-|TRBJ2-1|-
TGTGCCAGCAGTGCGGGGATCAATGAGCAGTTCTTC
CASSAGINEQFF
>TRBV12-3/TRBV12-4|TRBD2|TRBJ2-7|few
TGTGCCAGCAGTTGGGCTAGCGGGGGACTCTTTTCCTACGAGCAGTACTTC
CASSWASGGLFSYEQYF
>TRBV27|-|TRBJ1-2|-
TGTGCCAGCAGTTTATCGTTGGGAGGGACCATAATCTATGGCTACACCTTC
CASSLSLGGTIIYGYTF
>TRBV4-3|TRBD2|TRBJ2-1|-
TGCGCCAGCAGTAGCGGGGGGGCACGGGAGCAGTTCTTC
CASSSGGAREQFF
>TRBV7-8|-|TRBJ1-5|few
TGTGCCAGCAGCCTGGACCTAAGCAATCAGCCCCAGCATTTT
CASSLDLSNQPQHF
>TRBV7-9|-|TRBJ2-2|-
TGTGCCAGCAGCTCGAGCCTACGGCCACGCGGGGAGCTGTTTTTT
CASSSSLRPRGELFF
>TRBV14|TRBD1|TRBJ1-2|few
TGTGCCAGCAGAGCGGACAGGGTGGGTGGCTACACCTTC
CASRADRVGGYTF
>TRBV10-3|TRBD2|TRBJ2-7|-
TGTGCCGGGGGGGACTACGAGCAGTACTTC
CAGGDYEQYF
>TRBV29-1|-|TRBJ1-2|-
TGCAGCGATGGGGGCCGAACCTTC
CSDGGRTF
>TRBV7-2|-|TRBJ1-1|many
TGTGCCAGCAGCATTACAGGGAGCACTGAAGCTTTCTTT
CASSITGSTEAFF
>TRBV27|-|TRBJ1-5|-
TGTGCCAGCAGTTTAGACAGAACGGGACTCAATCAGCCCCAGCATTTT
CASSLDRTGLNQPQHF
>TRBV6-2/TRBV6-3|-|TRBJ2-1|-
TGTGCCAGCAGTTACTCCAGGTGGGAGCAGTTCTTC
CASSYSRWEQFF
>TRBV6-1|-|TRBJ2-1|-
TGTGCCAGCAGTATGGGACCCTACAATGAGCAGTTCTTC
CASSMGPYNEQFF
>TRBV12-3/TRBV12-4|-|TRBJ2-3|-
TGTGCCAGCAGTTCCTATCCCATGGCCAGCACAGATACGCAGTATTTT
CASSSYPMASTDTQYF
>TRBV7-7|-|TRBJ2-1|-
TGTGCTAGCAGCTCCGGGTGGGGCCTAGACAATGAGCAGTTCTTC
CASSSGWGLDNEQFF
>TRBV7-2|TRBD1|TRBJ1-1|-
TGTGCCAGCAGCCCCAGGGACTACGCAGGGGGGACGGTGGAGTGGGCTGACGTGAACACTGAAGCTTTCTTT
CASSPRDYAGGTVEWADVNTEAFF
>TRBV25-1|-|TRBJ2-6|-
TGTGCCAGCAGTGTCGGACATCCTCTCACCCACCGATCCTATGGGGCCAACGTCCTGACTTTC
CASSVGHPLTHRSYGANVLTF
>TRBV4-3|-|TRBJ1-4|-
TGCGCCAGCAGCCAAGATGAATGGGCAGGGTATGAAAAACTGTTTTTT
CASSQDEWAGYEKLFF
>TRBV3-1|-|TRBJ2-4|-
TGTGCCAGCAGCCAAGATGGACCTCCCCGGAAGAACATTCAGTACTTC
CASSQDGPPRKNIQYF
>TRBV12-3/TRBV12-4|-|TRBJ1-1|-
TGTGCCAGCAGTTTTGGCTCGATCAGCACTGAAGCTTTCTTT
CASSFGSISTEAFF
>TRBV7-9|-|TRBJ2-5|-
TGTGCCAGCAGCTGGGGACGGTATGAAGAGACCCAGTACTTC
CASSWGRYEETQYF
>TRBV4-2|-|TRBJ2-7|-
TGTGCCAGCAGCCAAGAAAACGAGCAGTACTTC
CASSQENEQYF
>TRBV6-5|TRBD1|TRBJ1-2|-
TGTGCCAGCAAAAAAGGGGGCGCCGGTGGCTACACCTTC
CASKKGGAGGYTF
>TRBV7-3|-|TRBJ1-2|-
TGTGCCAACGCAACGGTGCAGGGTGGAAACTATGGCTACACCTTC
CANATVQGGNYGYTF
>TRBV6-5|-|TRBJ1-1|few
TGTGCCAGCAGTACCTCAGGGAACACTGAAGCTTTCTTT
CASSTSGNTEAFF
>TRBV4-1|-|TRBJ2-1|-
TGCGCCAGCAGCCAAGTAACCGTAATGGAGCAGTTCTTC
CASSQVTVMEQFF
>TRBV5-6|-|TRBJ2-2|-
TGTGCCAGCAGCCCGCTCCTGGCCGGGGAGCTGTTTTTT
CASSPLLAGELFF
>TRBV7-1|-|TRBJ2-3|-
TGTGCCAGCAGTCATGACTACGCGGGCACAGATACGCAGTATTTT
CASSHDYAGTDTQYF
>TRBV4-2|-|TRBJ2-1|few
TGTGCCAGCAGCCAAGTCGGGCGGTACAATGAGCAGTTCTTC
CASSQVGRYNEQFF
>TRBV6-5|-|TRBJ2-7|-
TGTGCCAGCAGTTACTCCAACGGAGGGTCCTACGAGCAGTACTTC
CASSYSNGGSYEQYF
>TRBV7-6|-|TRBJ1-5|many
TGTGCCAGCAGCTTAGCCGACAGACAGCCCCAGCATTTT
CASSLADRQPQHF